This T cell receptor (beta chain) derives from a study of blood T cell dynamics during melanoma immunotherapy. Whole-study results and caveats: Whether repertoire-driving clones were melanoma-specific could not be determined.

As concerns this clone: Its specificity is unknown.

A fixed DNA input of roughly 0.35 ug was used per bulk PBMC sample. TCRdb keeps only in-frame clones here, not all; method: immunoSEQ multiplex PCR. The profile shows roughly 10,000 clones, roughly 85% of them singletons. Time point in this sample: pre-treatment baseline. Blood was drawn before treatment and at week 3 after checkpoint blockade. V lost 3 bases, J lost 3 bases, and 15 bases lay in between. The CDR3 extends over 15 amino acids. Germline values: CDR1 MNHNS, CDR2 SASEGT. The sequencing used blood, collected from a patient treated with checkpoint blockade. The chain employs TRBV6-1 and TRBJ2-7; tentative D call: TRBD2 (5 bases). The clonotype originates from a human donor with melanoma. The CDR3 here is CASSERYSENYEQYV. The CDR3 bases are TGTGCCAGCAGTGAGAGGTATAGCGAAAACTACGAGCAGTACGTC.